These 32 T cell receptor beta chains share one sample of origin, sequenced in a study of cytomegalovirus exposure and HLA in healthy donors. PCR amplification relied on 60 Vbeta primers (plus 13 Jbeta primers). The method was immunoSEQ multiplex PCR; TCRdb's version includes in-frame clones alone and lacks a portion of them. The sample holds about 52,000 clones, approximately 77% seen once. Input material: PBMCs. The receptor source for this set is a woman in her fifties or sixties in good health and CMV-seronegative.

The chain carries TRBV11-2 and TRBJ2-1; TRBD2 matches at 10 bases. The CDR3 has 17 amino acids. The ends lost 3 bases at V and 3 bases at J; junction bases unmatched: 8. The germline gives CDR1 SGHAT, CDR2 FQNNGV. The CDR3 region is CASSFGTSGVIYNEQFF. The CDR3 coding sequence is TGTGCCAGCAGCTTTGGAACTAGCGGGGTAATCTACAATGAGCAGTTCTTC.

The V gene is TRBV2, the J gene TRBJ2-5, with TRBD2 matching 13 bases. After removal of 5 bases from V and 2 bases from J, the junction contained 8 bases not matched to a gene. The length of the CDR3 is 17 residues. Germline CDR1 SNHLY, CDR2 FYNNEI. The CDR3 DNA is TGTGCCAGCAGTTCGGGACTAGCGGGACAGAATCAAGAGACCCAGTACTTC. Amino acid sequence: CASSSGLAGQNQETQYF.

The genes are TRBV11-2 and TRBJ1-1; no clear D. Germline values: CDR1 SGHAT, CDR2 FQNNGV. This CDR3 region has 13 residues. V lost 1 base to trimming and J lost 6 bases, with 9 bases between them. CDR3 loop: CASSLAWAPEAFF. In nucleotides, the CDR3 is TGTGCCAGCAGCTTAGCCTGGGCCCCTGAAGCTTTCTTT.

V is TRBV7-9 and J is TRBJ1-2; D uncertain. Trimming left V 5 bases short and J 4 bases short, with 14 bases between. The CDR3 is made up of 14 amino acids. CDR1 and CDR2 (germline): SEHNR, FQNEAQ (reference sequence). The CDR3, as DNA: TGTGCCAGCAGCGAGAGCTCGGGGTCCTATGGCTACACCTTC. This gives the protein CASSESSGSYGYTF.

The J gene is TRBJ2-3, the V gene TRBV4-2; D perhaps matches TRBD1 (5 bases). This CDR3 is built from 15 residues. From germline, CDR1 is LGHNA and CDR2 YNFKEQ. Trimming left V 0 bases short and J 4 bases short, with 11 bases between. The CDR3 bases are TGTGCCAGCAGCCAAGAAAGGGGTCGGGCAGATACGCAGTATTTT. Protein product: CASSQERGRADTQYF.

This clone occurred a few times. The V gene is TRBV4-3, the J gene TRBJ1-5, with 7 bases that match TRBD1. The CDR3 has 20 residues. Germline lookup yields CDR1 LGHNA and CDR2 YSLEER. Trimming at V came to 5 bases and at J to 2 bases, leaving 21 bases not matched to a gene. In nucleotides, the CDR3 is TGCGCCAGCAGCAAGAAGGGTAAGGGGGCGCGTTATCTGGGCAATCAGCCCCAGCATTTT. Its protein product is CASSKKGKGARYLGNQPQHF.

The CDR3 nucleotides are TGTGCCAGCAGCCAAGAACTGATTAGCAATCAGCCCCAGCATTTT. The encoded protein is CASSQELISNQPQHF. The J gene is TRBJ1-5, the V gene TRBV14; D is undetermined. V lost 0 bases to trimming and J lost 0 bases, with 6 bases between them. The CDR3 consists of 15 residues. Germline lookup yields CDR1 SGHDN and CDR2 FVKESK. Full variable domain (remainder filled in from reference TRBV14 and TRBJ1-5): EAGVTQFPSHSVIEKGQTVTLRCDPISGHDNLYWYRRVMGKEIKFLLHFVKESKQDESGMPNNRFLAERTGGTYSTLKVQPAELEDSGVYFCASSQELISNQPQHFGDGTRLSIL.

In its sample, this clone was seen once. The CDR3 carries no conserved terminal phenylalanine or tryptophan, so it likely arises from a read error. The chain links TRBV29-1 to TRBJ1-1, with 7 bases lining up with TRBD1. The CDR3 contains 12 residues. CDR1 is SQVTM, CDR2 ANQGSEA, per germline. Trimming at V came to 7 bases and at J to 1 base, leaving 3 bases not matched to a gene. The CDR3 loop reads CSADRENTEAFV. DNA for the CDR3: TGCAGCGCCGACAGGGAGAACACTGAAGCTTTCGTT.

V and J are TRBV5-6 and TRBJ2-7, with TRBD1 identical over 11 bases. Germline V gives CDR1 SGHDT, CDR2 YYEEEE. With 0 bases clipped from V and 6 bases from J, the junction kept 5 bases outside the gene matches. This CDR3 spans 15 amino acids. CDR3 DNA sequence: TGTGCCAGCAGCTTGGGAGGGACAGGGGGGGTCGAGCAGTACTTC. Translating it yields CASSLGGTGGVEQYF.

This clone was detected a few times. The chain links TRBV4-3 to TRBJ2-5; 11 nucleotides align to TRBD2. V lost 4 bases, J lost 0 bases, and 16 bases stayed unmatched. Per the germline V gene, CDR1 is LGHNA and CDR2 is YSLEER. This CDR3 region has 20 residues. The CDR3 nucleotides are TGCGCCAGCAGCCCCTCCCTTAGCGGGGGGGCCGGGAATAACCAAGAGACCCAGTACTTC. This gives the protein CASSPSLSGGAGNNQETQYF.

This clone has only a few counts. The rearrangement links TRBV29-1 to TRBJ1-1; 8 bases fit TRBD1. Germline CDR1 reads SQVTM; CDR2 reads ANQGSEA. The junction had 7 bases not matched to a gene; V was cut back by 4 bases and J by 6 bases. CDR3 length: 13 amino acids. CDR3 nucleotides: TGCAGCGTTGGACAGGGGAAGGGACCTGAAGCTTTCTTT. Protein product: CSVGQGKGPEAFF.

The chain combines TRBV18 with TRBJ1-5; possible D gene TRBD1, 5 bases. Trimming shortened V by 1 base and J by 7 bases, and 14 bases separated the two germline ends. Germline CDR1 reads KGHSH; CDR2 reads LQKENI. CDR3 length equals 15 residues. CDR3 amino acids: CASSPRQGDGQPQHF. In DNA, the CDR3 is TGTGCCAGCTCACCACGGCAAGGGGATGGACAGCCCCAGCATTTT.

The chain's CDR3 is CAISAQRQSYEQYF. The CDR3 coding sequence is TGTGCCATCAGTGCCCAGAGACAGTCCTACGAGCAGTACTTC. This chain joins TRBV10-3 and TRBJ2-7; TRBD1 is a possible D gene (5 bases). The CDR3 is 14 amino acids. Germline CDR1 ENHRY, CDR2 SYGVKD. Trimming took 4 bases from V and 1 from J, leaving 11 bases between them.

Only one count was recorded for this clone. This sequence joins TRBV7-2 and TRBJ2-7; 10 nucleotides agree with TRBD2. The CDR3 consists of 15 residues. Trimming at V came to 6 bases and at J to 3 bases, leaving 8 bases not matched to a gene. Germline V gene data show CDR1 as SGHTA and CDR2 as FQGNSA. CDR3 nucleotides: TGTGCCAGCAGAGGAGCGGGGGGGCTAAACTACGAGCAGTACTTC. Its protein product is CASRGAGGLNYEQYF.

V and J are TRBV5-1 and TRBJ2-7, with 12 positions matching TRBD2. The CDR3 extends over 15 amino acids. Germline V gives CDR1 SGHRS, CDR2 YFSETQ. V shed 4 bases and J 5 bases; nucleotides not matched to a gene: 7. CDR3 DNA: TGCGCCAGCAGCGGGGGACTAGCGGGTATCGACGAGCAGTACTTC. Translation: CASSGGLAGIDEQYF.

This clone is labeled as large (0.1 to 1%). The CDR3 here is CASSVVVGTGSYNEQFF. The CDR3 nucleotides are TGTGCCAGCAGCGTAGTAGTCGGGACAGGGTCCTACAATGAGCAGTTCTTC. The rearrangement uses TRBV9 and TRBJ2-1, with 9 bases lining up with TRBD1. Germline loops: CDR1 SGDLS, CDR2 YYNGEE. The CDR3 length is 17 residues. The V and J ends lost 0 bases and 1 base, in that order; junction bases with no gene match: 5.

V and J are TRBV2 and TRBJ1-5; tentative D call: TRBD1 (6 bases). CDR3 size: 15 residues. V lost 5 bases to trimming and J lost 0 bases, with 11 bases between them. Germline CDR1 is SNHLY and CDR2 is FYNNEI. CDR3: CASSRQVVSNQPQHF. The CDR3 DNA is TGTGCCAGCAGTCGACAGGTTGTTAGCAATCAGCCCCAGCATTTT.

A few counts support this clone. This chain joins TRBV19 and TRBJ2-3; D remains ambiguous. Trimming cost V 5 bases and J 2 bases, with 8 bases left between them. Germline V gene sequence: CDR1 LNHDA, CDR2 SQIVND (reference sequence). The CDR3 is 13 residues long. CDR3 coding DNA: TGTGCCAGTAGTGGTCTATCCACAGATACGCAGTATTTT. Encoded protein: CASSGLSTDTQYF. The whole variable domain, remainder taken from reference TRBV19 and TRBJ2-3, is DGGITQSPKYLFRKEGQNVTLSCEQNLNHDAMYWYRQDPGQGLRLIYYSQIVNDFQKGDIAEGYSVSREKKESFPLTVTSAQKNPTAFYLCASSGLSTDTQYFGPGTRLTVL.

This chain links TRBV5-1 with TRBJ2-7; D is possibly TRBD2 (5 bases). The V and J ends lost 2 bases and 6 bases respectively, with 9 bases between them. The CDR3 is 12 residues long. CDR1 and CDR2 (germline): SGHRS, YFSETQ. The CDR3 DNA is TGCGCCAGCAGCTTACTAGACCGCGAGCAGTACTTC. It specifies CASSLLDREQYF.

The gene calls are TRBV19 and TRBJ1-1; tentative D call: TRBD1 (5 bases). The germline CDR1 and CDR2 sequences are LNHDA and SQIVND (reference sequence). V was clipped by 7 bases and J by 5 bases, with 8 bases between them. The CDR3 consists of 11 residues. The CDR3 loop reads CASTGWTEAFF. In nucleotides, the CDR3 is TGTGCCAGTACAGGGTGGACTGAAGCTTTCTTT.

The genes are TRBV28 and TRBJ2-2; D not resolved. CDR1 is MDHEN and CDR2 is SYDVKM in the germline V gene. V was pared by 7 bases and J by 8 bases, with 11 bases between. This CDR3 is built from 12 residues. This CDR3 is CASTSLRGELFF. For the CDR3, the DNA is TGTGCCAGCACGTCGTTGCGGGGGGAGCTGTTTTTT.

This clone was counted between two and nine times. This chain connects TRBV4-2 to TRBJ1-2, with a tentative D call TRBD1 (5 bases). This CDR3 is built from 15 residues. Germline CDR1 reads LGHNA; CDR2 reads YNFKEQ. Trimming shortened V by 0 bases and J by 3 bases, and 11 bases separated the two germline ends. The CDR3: CASSQDRGDDYGYTF. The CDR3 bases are TGTGCCAGCAGCCAAGATCGGGGGGACGACTATGGCTACACCTTC.

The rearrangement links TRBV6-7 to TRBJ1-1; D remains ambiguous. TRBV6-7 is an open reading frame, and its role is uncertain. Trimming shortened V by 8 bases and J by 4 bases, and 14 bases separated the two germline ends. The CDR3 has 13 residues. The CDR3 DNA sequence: TGTGCCAGCCCCATTTTACTCCCCACTGAAGCTTTCTTT. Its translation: CASPILLPTEAFF.

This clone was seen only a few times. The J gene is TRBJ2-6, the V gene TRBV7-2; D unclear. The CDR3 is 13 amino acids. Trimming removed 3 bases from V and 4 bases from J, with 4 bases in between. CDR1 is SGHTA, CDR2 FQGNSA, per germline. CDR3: CASSFLGANVLTF. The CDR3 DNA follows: TGTGCCAGCAGCTTTCTGGGGGCCAACGTCCTGACTTTC.

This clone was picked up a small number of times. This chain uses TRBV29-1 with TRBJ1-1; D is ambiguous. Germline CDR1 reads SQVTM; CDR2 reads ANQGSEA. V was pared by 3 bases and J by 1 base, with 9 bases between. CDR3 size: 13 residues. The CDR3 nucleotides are TGCAGCGTTGAGGTGCAGAAGAACACTGAAGCTTTCTTT. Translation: CSVEVQKNTEAFF. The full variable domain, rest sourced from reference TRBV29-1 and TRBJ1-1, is SAVISQKPSRDICQRGTSLTIQCQVDSQVTMMFWYRQQPGQSLTLIATANQGSEATYESGFVIDKFPISRPNLTFSTLTVSNMSPEDSSIYLCSVEVQKNTEAFFGQGTRLTVV.

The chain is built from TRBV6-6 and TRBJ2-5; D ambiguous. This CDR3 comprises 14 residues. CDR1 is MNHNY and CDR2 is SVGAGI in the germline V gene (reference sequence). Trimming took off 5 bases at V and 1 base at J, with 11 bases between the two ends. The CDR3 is CASSNTVTQETQYF. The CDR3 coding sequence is TGTGCCAGCAGTAACACAGTAACCCAAGAGACCCAGTACTTC.

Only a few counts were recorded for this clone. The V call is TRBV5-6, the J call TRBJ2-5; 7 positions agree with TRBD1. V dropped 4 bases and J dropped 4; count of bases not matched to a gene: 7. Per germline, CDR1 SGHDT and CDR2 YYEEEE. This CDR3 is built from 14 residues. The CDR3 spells CASSPGTVRETQYF. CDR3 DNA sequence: TGTGCCAGCAGCCCAGGGACAGTCCGAGAGACCCAGTACTTC. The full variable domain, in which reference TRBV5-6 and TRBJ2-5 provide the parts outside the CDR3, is DAGVTQSPTHLIKTRGQQVTLRCSPKSGHDTVSWYQQALGQGPQFIFQYYEEEERQRGNFPDRFSGHQFPNYSSELNVNALLLGDSALYLCASSPGTVRETQYFGPGTRLLVL.

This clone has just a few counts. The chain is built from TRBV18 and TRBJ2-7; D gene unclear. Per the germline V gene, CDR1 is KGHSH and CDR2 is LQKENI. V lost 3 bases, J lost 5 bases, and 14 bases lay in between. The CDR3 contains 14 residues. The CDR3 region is CASSPRSRDHEQYF. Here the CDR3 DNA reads TGTGCCAGCTCACCGCGGTCCCGCGACCACGAGCAGTACTTC. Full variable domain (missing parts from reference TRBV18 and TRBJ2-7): NAGVMQNPRHLVRRRGQEARLRCSPMKGHSHVYWYRQLPEEGLKFMVYLQKENIIDESGMPKERFSAEFPKEGPSILRIQQVVRGDSAAYFCASSPRSRDHEQYFGPGTRLTVT.

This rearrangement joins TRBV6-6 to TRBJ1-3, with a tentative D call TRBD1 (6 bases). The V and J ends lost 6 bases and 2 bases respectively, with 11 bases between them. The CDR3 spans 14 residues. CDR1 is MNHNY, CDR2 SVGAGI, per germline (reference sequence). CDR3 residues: CASSLPGAGNTIYF. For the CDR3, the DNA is TGTGCCAGCAGCCTCCCAGGGGCTGGAAACACCATATATTTT.

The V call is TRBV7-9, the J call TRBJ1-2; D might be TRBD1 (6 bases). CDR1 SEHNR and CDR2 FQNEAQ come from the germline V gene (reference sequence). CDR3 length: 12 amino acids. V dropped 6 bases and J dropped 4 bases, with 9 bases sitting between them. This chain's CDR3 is CASSGGGYGYTF. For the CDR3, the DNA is TGTGCCAGCAGTGGGGGCGGCTATGGCTACACCTTC.

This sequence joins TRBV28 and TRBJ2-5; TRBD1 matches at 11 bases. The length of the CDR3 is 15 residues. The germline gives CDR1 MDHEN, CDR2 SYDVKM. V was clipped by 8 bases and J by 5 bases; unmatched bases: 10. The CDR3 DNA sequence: TGTGCCAGCGCTTTGGGGACAGGGGGGAGGGAGACCCAGTACTTC. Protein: CASALGTGGRETQYF.

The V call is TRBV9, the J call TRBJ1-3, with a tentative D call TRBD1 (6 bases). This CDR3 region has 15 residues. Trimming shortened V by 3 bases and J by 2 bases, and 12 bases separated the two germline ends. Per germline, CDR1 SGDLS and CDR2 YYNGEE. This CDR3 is CASSAQGTPGNTIYF. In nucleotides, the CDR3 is TGTGCCAGCAGCGCCCAGGGGACACCTGGAAACACCATATATTTT.